The 2 T cell receptor beta chains below were found in one sample sequenced in a study of blood T cells in healthy people across ages. A second PCR of roughly 7 to 11 cycles used a sample-barcoded 5' primer and a J-beta primer mix. MiXCR was run by TCRdb on the 5' RACE reads, yielding one entry per CDR3 protein. The top ten clones hold around 2.1% of a sample with 1.5 million to 2 million distinct CDR3 sequences, around half of them seen once. The sequenced material came from blood. The receptors were sampled from a woman aged 35 to 49 in good health.

The chain uses TRBV9 and TRBJ1-4; tentative D call: TRBD1 (6 bases). Between the trimmed V and J ends, which lost 3 bases and 6 bases, there was a span of 12 bases. Germline V lookup: CDR1 SGDLS, CDR2 YYNGEE. This CDR3 is 14 amino acids long. Here the CDR3 DNA reads TGTGCCAGCAGCGCCACAGGGCTCTATGAAAAACTGTTTTTT. Encoded protein: CASSATGLYEKLFF.

The genes are TRBV24-1 and TRBJ2-3; D gene ambiguous. CDR1 KGHDR and CDR2 SFDVKD come from the germline V gene. The CDR3 extends over 14 amino acids. Trimming took 7 bases from V and 3 from J, leaving 13 bases between them. CDR3 bases: TGTGCCACCAGCAGCATAGGCGGAACAGATACGCAGTATTTT. Protein: CATSSIGGTDTQYF.